The next 12 T cell receptor beta chains were all read from a single sample in a study of T cell responses to AZD1222 COVID-19 vaccine. Assay used: immunoSEQ multiplex PCR; TCRdb lists only in-frame clones, some missing. There are 95,000 to 110,000 clones in the sample; about nine tenths occur only once, and roughly a sixth lies in the top ten. The sequencing used peripheral blood, collected on day 0 of AZD1222 vaccination. The receptors originated from an adult in good health.

The V gene is TRBV5-8, the J gene TRBJ1-3, with TRBD1 matching over 7 bases. Germline lookup yields CDR1 SGHTS and CDR2 YDEGEE. The CDR3 runs to 16 residues. V dropped 4 bases and J dropped 4; count of bases not matched to a gene: 11. In DNA form, the CDR3 reads TGTGCCAGCAGCAGTCGACAGGGTTCGCGAGGAAACACCATATATTTT. It codes for CASSSRQGSRGNTIYF.

Only one count was recorded for this clone. The V and J genes are TRBV7-2 and TRBJ2-3; 12 bases fit TRBD2. Germline V gene sequence: CDR1 SGHTA, CDR2 FQGNSA. V was pared by 4 bases and J by 7 bases, with 9 bases of the junction left unmatched. The length of the CDR3 is 16 residues. CDR3 residues: CASSYTSGGRLHTQYF. Here the CDR3 DNA reads TGTGCCAGCAGCTACACTAGCGGGGGGCGACTGCATACGCAGTATTTT.

The chain uses TRBV5-6 and TRBJ2-7; 12 bases agree with TRBD1. Germline V CDR1 and CDR2: SGHDT, YYEEEE. The CDR3 has 14 amino acids. V was clipped by 3 bases and J by 6 bases; unmatched bases: 4. The CDR3 reads CASSSGTGGFEQYF. The CDR3 coding sequence is TGTGCCAGCAGCTCCGGGACAGGGGGCTTCGAGCAGTACTTC.

This chain joins TRBV4-1 and TRBJ1-4, with D perhaps matching TRBD1 (5 bases). Germline CDR1 MGHRA, CDR2 YSYEKL. Between the trimmed V and J ends, which lost 1 base and 7 bases, there was a span of 16 bases. The CDR3 is 16 amino acids. The CDR3 loop is CASSQGTGDPGEKLFF. DNA for the CDR3: TGCGCCAGCAGCCAAGGGACCGGGGACCCGGGTGAAAAACTGTTTTTT.

V gene TRBV10-3 combines with J gene TRBJ1-5; D call uncertain. CDR3 size: 14 residues. V lost 2 bases and J 1 base, leaving 6 bases between the germline ends. Germline values: CDR1 ENHRY, CDR2 SYGVKD. CDR3 coding DNA: TGTGCCATCAGTGAGGGTTTGAGCAATCAGCCCCAGCATTTT. Translation gives CAISEGLSNQPQHF.

Only a few counts were recorded for this clone. The chain has TRBV27 and TRBJ2-5, with TRBD2 as a possible D gene (6 bases). Trimming removed 8 bases at V and 2 bases at J, with 27 bases between. The germline gives CDR1 MNHEY, CDR2 SMNVEV (reference sequence). The CDR3 loop spans 18 amino acids. DNA for the CDR3: TGTGCCAGCCAGGACCGATATCGTAGCGGACGAAATCAAGAGACCCAGTACTTC. The encoded protein is CASQDRYRSGRNQETQYF.

The sample holds one count of this clone. The J gene is TRBJ1-1, the V gene TRBV2; possibly TRBD1 for D (6 bases). Germline V CDR1 and CDR2: SNHLY, FYNNEI. This CDR3 has 13 residues. V lost 4 bases and J lost 1, with 7 bases in between. The CDR3 loop reads CASSARGNTEAFF. The CDR3 bases are TGTGCCAGCAGTGCCAGGGGGAACACTGAAGCTTTCTTT.

The chain uses TRBV4-1 and TRBJ2-3; maybe TRBD1 (6 bases). Trimming took off 4 bases at V and 4 bases at J, with 9 bases between the two ends. The germline CDR1 and CDR2 sequences are MGHRA and YSYEKL. This CDR3 region has 13 residues. The CDR3 DNA sequence: TGCGCCAGCAGCCTCCGACAGGCAGATACGCAGTATTTT. It translates to CASSLRQADTQYF.

Notes on this clone: The CDR3 ends on some other residue instead of the conserved phenylalanine or tryptophan, so this is likely a read error. This chain joins TRBV27 and TRBJ1-6; D is perhaps TRBD1 (6 bases). V gave up 3 bases and J gave up 8 bases, with 11 bases separating them. The CDR3 has 14 amino acids. Germline assignment: CDR1 MNHEY and CDR2 SMNVEV (reference sequence). CDR3 amino acids: CASSFRGPDSPLHL. Written as DNA, the CDR3 is TGTGCCAGCAGTTTCAGGGGACCCGATTCACCCCTCCACCTT.

The rearrangement uses TRBV9 and TRBJ2-2; 10 nucleotides align to TRBD1. This CDR3 spans 16 amino acids. Trimming at V came to 0 bases and at J to 5 bases, leaving 4 bases not matched to a gene. Germline loops: CDR1 SGDLS, CDR2 YYNGEE. This CDR3 reads CASSVVDRGRTGELFF. CDR3 bases: TGTGCCAGCAGCGTAGTAGACAGGGGGCGTACCGGGGAGCTGTTTTTT.

J is TRBJ1-3 and V is TRBV7-9, with no clear D. CDR1 is SEHNR and CDR2 is FQNEAQ in the germline V gene (reference sequence). Trimming removed 5 bases at V and 0 bases at J, with 11 bases between. The CDR3 contains 15 residues. The CDR3 protein is CASSATETSGNTIYF. The CDR3 DNA reads TGTGCCAGCAGCGCCACCGAGACCTCTGGAAACACCATATATTTT.

The chain couples TRBV10-2 to TRBJ2-3; 8 bases match TRBD2. V lost 4 bases and J lost 1; bases outside the gene matches: 7. The V gene's germline CDR1 is WSHSY and CDR2 SAAADI. The CDR3 spans 16 residues. CDR3: CASSVSVGGGTDTQYF. The CDR3 region has the DNA TGCGCCAGCAGTGTATCCGTCGGGGGGGGCACAGATACGCAGTATTTT.